This TCR beta chain derives from a study of blood T cell repertoires in COVID-19 (dated by TCRdb to about 2020). For the study in its entirety: Samples from collaborators originated in the United States, Italy and Spain and spanned both the acute and convalescent phases of COVID-19. The prospective study material was composed of cDNA or gDNA derived from T cells, B-cell-depleted T cells, or PBMCs. Deeply sampled blood TCRbeta repertoires from subjects exposed to, actively infected with, or recovered from COVID-19 were included in the dataset. A freely available public database, intended as a resource for researchers studying the immune response to SARS-CoV-2, is where the repertoires were released. The samples were drawn from two sources: the first 160 participants of the ongoing ImmuneRACE study, and 1,000 to 1,500 subjects contributed by 6 global collaborators. Sample metadata almost always included a de-identified subject ID, COVID-19 status, age in years and sex. Where HLA class I and class II types were available, the types were taken from metadata supplied by the sample provider, not from assay-based typing.

Relative to germline, V is 3 bases shorter and J is 5 bases shorter, with 19 bases between their ends. The CDR3 runs 16 amino acids, cysteine and phenylalanine included. Just the 48-base CDR3 DNA is kept, in frame starting at base 1. Reading the germline V gene gives CDR1 SNHLY and CDR2 FYNNEI. TCRbeta CDR3 regions were amplified from genomic DNA by means of the immunoSEQ Assay, a bias-controlled multiplex PCR. In the original analysis: The number of nucleated cells in each sample was estimated from the amplification of reference gene primers within the assay. To quantify the absolute abundance of each unique TCRbeta CDR3 rearrangement, sequence reads were collapsed and filtered. For each sample, productive Simpson clonality was calculated by taking the square root of Simpson's diversity index across productive rearrangements. TCRdb stores this immuneACCESS table with in-frame sequences only. Part of the clones is absent; in the studies checked, under half of the shortfall reflects unresolved V genes, and no reason is known for the rest. V and J calls and clone size are those listed in that table; D and trimming were worked out from the DNA. Here the sample has over 600,000 clones; just under 90% occur a single time. The top ten clones comprise around 0.3% of the sample.

Whole blood was collected in K2EDTA tubes by collaborating institutions according to the institutions' own protocols. For TCRbeta analysis, collaborators shipped samples in one of three forms: frozen whole blood, isolated PBMCs, or DNA extracted from either of those sample types. Points on this clone: Its recognized antigen is unknown. The record has no base qualities; no much larger clone is one base away.

On the study overall, not on this receptor specifically: Clinical and demographic metadata were provided uncurated, with the amount varying by source and participant.

The V and J segments used are TRBV2 and TRBJ1-1; a tentative D match to TRBD1 spans 5 bases. The receptor comes from a woman between 18 and 29 years old with acute or convalescent COVID-19. The sequenced sample was peripheral blood. The CDR3 is CASSEWGPSIRTEAFF. The DNA is as follows: TGTGCCAGCAGTGAGTGGGGCCCGTCAATTCGAACTGAAGCTTTCTTT.